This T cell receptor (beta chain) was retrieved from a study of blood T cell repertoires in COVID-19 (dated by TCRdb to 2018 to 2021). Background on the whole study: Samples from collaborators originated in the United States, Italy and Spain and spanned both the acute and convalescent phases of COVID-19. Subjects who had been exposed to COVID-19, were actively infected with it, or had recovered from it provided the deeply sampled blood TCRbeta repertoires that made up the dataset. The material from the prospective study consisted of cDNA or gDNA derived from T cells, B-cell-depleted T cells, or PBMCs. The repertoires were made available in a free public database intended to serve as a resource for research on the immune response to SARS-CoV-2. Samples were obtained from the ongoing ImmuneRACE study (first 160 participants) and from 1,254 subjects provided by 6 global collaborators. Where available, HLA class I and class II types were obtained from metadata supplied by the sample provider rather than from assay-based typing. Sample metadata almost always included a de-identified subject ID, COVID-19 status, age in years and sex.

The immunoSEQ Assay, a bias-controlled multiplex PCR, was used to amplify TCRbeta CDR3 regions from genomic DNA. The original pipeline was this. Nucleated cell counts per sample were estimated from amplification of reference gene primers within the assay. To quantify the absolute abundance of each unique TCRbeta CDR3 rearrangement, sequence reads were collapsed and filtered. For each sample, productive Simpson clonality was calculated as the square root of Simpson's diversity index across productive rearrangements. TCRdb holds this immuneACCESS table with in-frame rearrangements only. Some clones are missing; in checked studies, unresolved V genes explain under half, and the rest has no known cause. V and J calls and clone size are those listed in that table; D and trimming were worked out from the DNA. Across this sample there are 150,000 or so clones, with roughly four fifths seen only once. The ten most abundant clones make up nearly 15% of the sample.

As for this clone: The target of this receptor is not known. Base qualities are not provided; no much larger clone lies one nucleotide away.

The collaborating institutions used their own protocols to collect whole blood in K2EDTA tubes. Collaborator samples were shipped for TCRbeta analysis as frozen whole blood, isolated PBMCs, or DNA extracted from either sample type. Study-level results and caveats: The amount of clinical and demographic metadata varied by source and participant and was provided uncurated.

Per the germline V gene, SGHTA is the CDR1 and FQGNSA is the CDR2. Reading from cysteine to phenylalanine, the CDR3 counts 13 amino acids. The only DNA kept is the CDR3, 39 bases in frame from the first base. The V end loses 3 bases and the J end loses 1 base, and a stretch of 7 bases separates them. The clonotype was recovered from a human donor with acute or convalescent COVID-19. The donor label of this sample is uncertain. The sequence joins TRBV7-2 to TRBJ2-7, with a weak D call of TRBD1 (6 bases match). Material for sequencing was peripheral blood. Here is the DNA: TGTGCCAGCAGCTTCGGACAGTCCTACGAGCAGTACTTC. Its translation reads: CASSFGQSYEQYF.